Following are 19 T cell receptor beta chains from one sample sequenced in a study of T-cell reconstitution after alpha-beta-depleted transplantation in children listed by TCRdb under 2016. The treatment or condition label of this sample denotes: allogeneic hematopoietic cell transplantation with graft depleted of TCRalphabeta T cells and CD19 B cells. Libraries were made using PCR. TCRdb shows the sequencer as Illumina HiSeq 2500. TCR libraries were prepared with molecular barcoding, using unique molecular identifiers to normalize TCRbeta repertoire quantification. TCRdb itself trimmed the public reads at Q25 with fastp, ran MiXCR and retained productive beta chains. CDR3 protein duplicates are merged, each entry listing the most common genes and DNA. The sample includes fewer than 1 million distinct CDR3 sequences, with 16% observed a single time. The ten largest clones take up roughly 4.8% of the sample.

The sample in question was PBMCs, mostly from graft donor cells, obtained 360 days after TCRalphabeta/CD19-depleted stem cell transplant. Receptors originate from a male patient under 18 who had a stem cell transplant for acute lymphoblastic leukemia, so the T cells may come from the graft donor.

This clonotype was counted only a few times. The rearrangement joins TRBV4-2 to TRBJ2-5; no definite D call. The V end lost 0 bases, the J end lost 0 bases, and 14 bases lay between the germline ends. This CDR3 is built from 17 residues. Germline CDR1 LGHNA, CDR2 YNFKEQ. DNA for the CDR3: TGTGCCAGCAGCCAAGAGGGTTGGGGAAGGAACCAAGAGACCCAGTACTTC. Translating it yields CASSQEGWGRNQETQYF.

The V and J genes are TRBV5-1 and TRBJ2-5; D may be TRBD2 (6 bases). CDR1 is SGHRS, CDR2 YFSETQ, per germline. Between the trimmed V and J ends, which lost 4 bases and 2 bases, there was a span of 9 bases. The CDR3 is 13 amino acids. As DNA, the CDR3 is TGCGCCAGCAGCATCGGGAGACAAGAGACCCAGTACTTC. Protein product: CASSIGRQETQYF.

This clonotype appeared a few times. The chain links TRBV10-3 to TRBJ2-7; the match to TRBD1 covers 7 bases. The CDR3 covers 15 residues. The V gene end was trimmed by 1 base and the J gene end by 2 bases; junction bases not matched to a gene: 5. Looked up from germline, CDR1 is ENHRY and CDR2 is SYGVKD. The CDR3 nucleotides read TGTGCCATCAGTGAGTTTAAAGGGGGCCCCTACGAGCAGTACTTC. Its translation: CAISEFKGGPYEQYF.

This clonotype was observed a handful of times. The J gene is TRBJ2-7, the V gene TRBV29-1, with 8 bases identical to TRBD2. CDR1 and CDR2 (germline): SQVTM, ANQGSEA. Unmatched junction bases numbered 9, after V lost 6 bases and J lost 2 bases. CDR3 length: 14 residues. As DNA, the CDR3 is TGCAGCGTCACGGGGGGGTTAGGGGCCTACGAGCAGTACTTC. Protein sequence: CSVTGGLGAYEQYF.

In this sample, this clonotype turned up a few times. The chain combines TRBV15 with TRBJ1-1; D may be TRBD1 (6 bases). The ends were cut back, 1 base at V and 7 bases at J, with 16 bases in the middle. This CDR3 is built from 15 residues. The germline gives CDR1 LNHNV, CDR2 YYDKDF (reference sequence). The DNA of the CDR3 is TGTGCCACCAGCAGAGTTCCAGGGGTGTCGGGTGAAGCTTTCTTT. Translating gives CATSRVPGVSGEAFF.

This clonotype was detected only a few times. V is TRBV12-3 or TRBV12-4 and J is TRBJ1-1, with D unresolved. CDR3 length equals 17 residues. V was shortened by 3 bases and J by 1 base, with 18 bases between the two germline ends. CDR3 DNA: TGTGCCAGCAGTTTGGGGTGGACCTTTATGTGGAACACTGAAGCTTTCTTT. The encoded protein is CASSLGWTFMWNTEAFF.

This clonotype was counted at least ten times. At one end, the junction sequence differs from germline, possibly due to a read error. The chain is built from TRBV5-1 and TRBJ1-1; possible D gene TRBD1, 5 bases. Germline assignment: CDR1 SGHRS and CDR2 YFSETQ. The CDR3 consists of 14 residues. As DNA, the CDR3 is TGTGCCAGCAGCTTGCAGGGTATGAACACTGAAGCTTTCTTT. It yields the protein CASSLQGMNTEAFF. The whole variable domain, remainder taken from reference TRBV5-1 and TRBJ1-1, is KAGVTQTPRYLIKTRGQQVTLSCSPISGHRSVSWYQQTPGQGLQFLFEYFSETQRNKGNFPGRFSGRQFSNSRSEMNVSTLELGDSALYLCASSLQGMNTEAFFGQGTRLTVV.

This clonotype was found a few times. This chain joins TRBV4-2 and TRBJ2-7; 10 bases are shared with TRBD2. The CDR3 runs 16 residues. The germline V gene encodes CDR1 LGHNA and CDR2 YNFKEQ. The J segment lost 5 bases and the V segment lost 1 base, leaving 8 bases of the junction unmatched. Here the CDR3 reads CASSQGSSGRFDEQYF. Written as DNA, the CDR3 is TGTGCCAGCAGCCAAGGCTCTAGCGGGAGATTCGACGAGCAGTACTTC.

The CDR3 DNA reads TGCAGTGCTAGGGGACTAGCGGAAGGAAAATTCCCCTACAATGAGCAGTTCTTC. It yields the protein CSARGLAEGKFPYNEQFF. This chain connects TRBV20-1 to TRBJ2-1, with TRBD2 identical over 11 bases. This CDR3 is 18 amino acids long. The V and J ends lost 3 bases and 2 bases, in that order; junction bases with no gene match: 12. Germline CDR1 reads DFQATT; CDR2 reads SNEGSKA (reference sequence).

This clonotype was recorded a few times. The chain couples TRBV20-1 to TRBJ2-7; D unresolved. This CDR3 is 12 amino acids long. Germline CDR1 DFQATT, CDR2 SNEGSKA (reference sequence). The V gene lost 3 bases and the J gene lost 3 bases, with 9 bases spanning the gap. The DNA for the CDR3 is TGCAGTGCTAGGCGTTCCCACTACGAGCAGTACTTC. It specifies CSARRSHYEQYF.

This clonotype was observed at least ten times. CDR3 loop: CASSPPKISGRSVLTF. The CDR3 DNA reads TGTGCCAGCAGTCCTCCGAAGATCTCTGGACGCAGCGTCCTGACTTTC. This rearrangement joins TRBV2 to TRBJ2-6, with D unresolved. This CDR3 is 16 amino acids long. Trimming shortened V by 5 bases and J by 12 bases, and 23 bases separated the two germline ends. Germline V gene lookup returns CDR1 SNHLY and CDR2 FYNNEI.

This clonotype was seen more than once but under ten times. This chain connects TRBV11-3 to TRBJ2-7, with 11 bases fitting TRBD2. V shed 5 bases and J 5 bases; nucleotides not matched to a gene: 5. The CDR3 is made up of 14 amino acids. Germline V gives CDR1 SGHNT, CDR2 YENEEA. The CDR3 bases are TGTGCCAGCAGCCGTAGCGGGAGGGACCACGAGCAGTACTTC. Translated: CASSRSGRDHEQYF. Full variable domain (outside the CDR3, taken from reference TRBV11-3 and TRBJ2-7): EAGVVQSPRYKIIEKKQPVAFWCNPISGHNTLYWYLQNLGQGPELLIRYENEEAVDDSQLPKDRFSAERLKGVDSTLKIQPAELGDSAVYLCASSRSGRDHEQYFGPGTRLTVT.

This clonotype was detected a few times. The chain combines TRBV6-2 or TRBV6-3 with TRBJ1-2; 7 bases align to TRBD1. The junction had 8 bases not matched to a gene; V was cut back by 2 bases and J by 8 bases. CDR1 MNHEY and CDR2 SVGEGT come from the germline V gene. There are 14 residues in the CDR3. The CDR3 loop is CASSYVGQLEGYTF. The CDR3 region has the DNA TGTGCCAGCAGTTACGTGGGACAGCTCGAAGGCTACACCTTC.

This clonotype was recorded at least ten times. This chain connects TRBV10-3 to TRBJ2-7, with TRBD1 identical over 10 bases. Germline V CDR1 and CDR2: ENHRY, SYGVKD. Trimming removed 6 bases from V and 4 bases from J; junction bases left unmatched: 6. This CDR3 is built from 14 residues. The CDR3 bases are TGTGCCATCAGGGGGACAGGGGCCAGTTACGAGCAGTACTTC. Protein product: CAIRGTGASYEQYF.

The V gene is TRBV5-1, the J gene TRBJ1-5, with 7 bases lining up with TRBD1. The germline V gene has CDR1 SGHRS and CDR2 YFSETQ. CDR3 length: 14 amino acids. J was trimmed by 5 bases and V by 7 bases; bases with no gene match: 9. DNA of the CDR3: TGCGCCAGCTCTACAGGGGTGGTCGATCAGCCCCAGCATTTT. Translating gives CASSTGVVDQPQHF.

In this sample, this clonotype turned up a few times. The V call is TRBV7-6, the J call TRBJ2-1, with D unclear. V was trimmed by 0 bases and J by 6 bases, leaving 15 bases between them. CDR3 size: 16 residues. In germline, CDR1 is SGHVS, CDR2 FNYEAQ. The CDR3 sequence: CASSLAPSRNVNEQFF. The CDR3 DNA reads as TGTGCCAGCAGCTTAGCCCCTTCTAGGAACGTCAATGAGCAGTTCTTC.

This chain connects TRBV29-1 to TRBJ2-7, with 8 nucleotides matching TRBD1. This CDR3 comprises 16 residues. Trimming at V came to 0 bases and at J to 0 bases, leaving 7 bases not matched to a gene. Germline V lookup: CDR1 SQVTM, CDR2 ANQGSEA. CDR3 loop: CSVEDVGQGGSYEQYF. CDR3 DNA: TGCAGCGTTGAAGACGTTGGACAGGGAGGCTCCTACGAGCAGTACTTC.

This sequence joins TRBV4-2 and TRBJ2-1, with D perhaps assigned TRBD1 or TRBD2 (5 bases each). Germline V gene lookup returns CDR1 LGHNA and CDR2 YNFKEQ. CDR3 length: 17 residues. V was trimmed by 0 bases and J by 13 bases, leaving 25 bases between them. CDR3 residues: CASSQDPARESQRPQFF. The CDR3 DNA follows: TGTGCCAGCAGCCAAGACCCAGCCAGGGAGTCTCAGCGTCCACAGTTCTTC.

This clonotype was observed a few times. J is TRBJ1-3 and V is TRBV10-3; 8 positions agree with TRBD1. V gave up 0 bases and J gave up 4 bases; unmatched junction bases: 2. The CDR3 is made up of 15 amino acids. The germline V gene encodes CDR1 ENHRY and CDR2 SYGVKD. The DNA of the CDR3 is TGTGCCATCAGTGAGTCGGACAGGGTCGGAAACACCATATATTTT. Translating gives CAISESDRVGNTIYF.